This TCR beta chain was identified during a study of blood T cell repertoires in COVID-19. Study-wide background: The United States, Italy and Spain supplied acute and convalescent COVID-19 samples.

The CDR3 is made up of 15 amino acids. Per germline, CDR1 LNHNV and CDR2 YYDKDF (reference sequence). V was trimmed by 8 bases and J by 4 bases, leaving 20 bases between them. Method: immunoSEQ multiplex PCR; TCRdb's copy keeps in-frame clones and lacks some. The sample has roughly 150,000 clones; 70% to 85% are singletons. The chain recombines TRBV15 with TRBJ1-2, with TRBD1 as a possible D gene (6 bases). The clonotype comes from a woman in her 70s in a cohort exposed to, infected with or recovered from COVID-19 (not recorded which). Sequenced material: PBMCs or T cells enriched from blood (not recorded which). CDR3 DNA: TGTGCCACCCAAAACCGGGACACCGTTTTCTATGGCTACACCTTC. It encodes CATQNRDTVFYGYTF. Drawing the rest from reference TRBV15 and TRBJ1-2, the complete variable domain is DAMVIQNPRYQVTQFGKPVTLSCSQTLNHNVMYWYQQKSSQAPKLLFHYYDKDFNNEADTPDNFQSRRPNTSFCFLDIRSPGLGDTAMYLCATQNRDTVFYGYTFGSGTRLTVV.